What follows is one T cell receptor beta chain and its context. Its target is not known. This specimen belongs to a study of T cell responses to AZD1222 COVID-19 vaccine. General study findings and limits: Nearly half of the spike-specific TCRs reportedly recognize variant regions that carry no mutations. Donors were chiefly white British, with a greater number of females, and clonal diversity was perhaps underestimated.

Generated by immunoSEQ multiplex PCR, the TCRdb table keeps only in-frame clones and is missing some. The sample lists more than 85,000 clones; roughly 93% were seen once. Analysis merged second doses at about 4 or about 12 weeks. Trimming cost V 5 bases and J 5 bases, with 19 bases left between them. This CDR3 contains 16 residues. Germline V gene sequence: CDR1 LNHNV, CDR2 YYDKDF (reference sequence). This clonotype originated in an adult who received the AZD1222 COVID-19 vaccine. The source material was peripheral blood, sampled 28 days after the second AZD1222 dose. The rearrangement joins TRBV15 to TRBJ1-5; D is unclear. CDR3 loop: CATSRFDRSSDQPQHF. CDR3 bases: TGTGCCACCAGCCGTTTCGACCGCTCGAGCGATCAGCCCCAGCATTTT.